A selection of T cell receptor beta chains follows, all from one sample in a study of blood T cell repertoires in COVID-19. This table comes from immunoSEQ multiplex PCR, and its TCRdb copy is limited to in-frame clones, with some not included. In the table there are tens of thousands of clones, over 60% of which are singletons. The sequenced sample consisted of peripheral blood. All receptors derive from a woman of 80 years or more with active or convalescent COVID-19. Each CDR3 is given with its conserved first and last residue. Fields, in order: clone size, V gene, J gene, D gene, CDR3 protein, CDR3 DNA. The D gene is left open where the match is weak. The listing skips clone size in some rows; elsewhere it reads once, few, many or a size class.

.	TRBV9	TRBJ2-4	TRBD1	CASSETGGRAKNIQYF	TGTGCCAGCAGCGAAACAGGGGGTCGAGCCAAAAACATTCAGTACTTC
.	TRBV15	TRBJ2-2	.	CATSPLGRGRGTGELFF	TGTGCCACCAGCCCCCTCGGGCGGGGGCGGGGCACCGGGGAGCTGTTTTTT
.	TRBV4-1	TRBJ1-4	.	CASRPPGSTTNEKLFF	TGCGCCAGCCGGCCACCGGGTAGCACAACTAATGAAAAACTGTTTTTT
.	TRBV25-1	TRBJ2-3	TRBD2	CASSGTSGGADTQYF	TGTGCCAGCAGTGGAACTAGCGGGGGCGCAGATACGCAGTATTTT
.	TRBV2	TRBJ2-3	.	CASSEEGDTQYF	TGTGCCAGCAGTGAAGAGGGGGATACGCAGTATTTT
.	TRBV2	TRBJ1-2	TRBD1	CASSERGQNKYGYTF	TGTGCCAGCAGCGAGAGGGGACAGAACAAATATGGCTACACCTTC
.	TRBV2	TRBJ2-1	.	CASRGSGGASYNEQFF	TGTGCCAGCAGGGGATCGGGGGGCGCCTCGTACAATGAGCAGTTCTTC
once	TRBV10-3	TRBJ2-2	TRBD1	CAIMAGTGVNTGELFF	TGTGCCATCATGGCCGGGACAGGGGTGAACACCGGGGAGCTGTTTTTT
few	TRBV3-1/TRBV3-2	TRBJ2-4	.	CASSQDSAINIQYF	TGTGCCAGCAGCCAAGATAGCGCGATAAACATTCAGTACTTC
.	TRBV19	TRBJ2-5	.	CASSSGLLSETQYF	TGTGCCAGTAGTTCCGGACTACTCTCAGAGACCCAGTACTTC
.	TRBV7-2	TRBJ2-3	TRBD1	CASSLVGQGKLTDTQYF	TGTGCCAGCAGCTTAGTCGGACAGGGAAAGCTCACAGATACGCAGTATTTT
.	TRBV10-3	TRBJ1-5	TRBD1	CAISEYEGRGHQPQHF	TGTGCCATCAGTGAGTACGAAGGCAGGGGGCATCAGCCCCAGCATTTT
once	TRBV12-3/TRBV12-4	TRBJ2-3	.	CASRSSTTDTQYF	TGTGCCAGCAGGAGTTCTACTACAGATACGCAGTATTTT
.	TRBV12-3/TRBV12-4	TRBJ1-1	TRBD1	CASRPRGRYEAFF	TGTGCCAGCAGACCCAGGGGGCGATACGAAGCTTTCTTT
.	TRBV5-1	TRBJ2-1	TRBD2	CASSLGTSGGYRSYNEQFF	TGCGCCAGCAGCTTGGGAACTAGCGGGGGTTACCGCTCCTACAATGAGCAGTTCTTC
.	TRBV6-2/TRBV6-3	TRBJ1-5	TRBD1	CASSQTGGNQPQHF	TGTGCCAGCAGCCAAACAGGGGGCAATCAGCCCCAGCATTTT
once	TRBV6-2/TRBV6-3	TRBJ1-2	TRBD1	CASSPGGQSGYTF	TGTGCCAGCAGCCCAGGGGGCCAGAGTGGCTACACCTTC
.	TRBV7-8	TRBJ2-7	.	CASSRPESSYEQYF	TGTGCCAGCAGCCGTCCGGAGTCCTCCTACGAGCAGTACTTC
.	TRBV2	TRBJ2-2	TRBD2	CASGAGTGELFF	TGTGCAAGCGGGGCCGGCACCGGGGAGCTGTTTTTT
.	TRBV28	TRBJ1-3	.	CASRRSSGNTIYF	TGTGCCAGTAGACGGAGCTCTGGAAACACCATATATTTT
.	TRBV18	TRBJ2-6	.	CASSPLGTGANVLTF	TGTGCCAGCTCACCCCTCGGGACTGGGGCCAACGTCCTGACTTTC
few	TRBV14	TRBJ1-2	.	CASSQGGTNYGYTF	TGTGCCAGCAGCCAAGGGGGCACGAACTATGGCTACACCTTC
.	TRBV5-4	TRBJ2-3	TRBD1	CASSSDRARTDTQYF	TGTGCCAGCAGCTCCGACAGGGCCCGCACAGATACGCAGTATTTT
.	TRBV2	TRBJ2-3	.	CASSELRAGRTDTQYF	TGTGCCAGCAGTGAACTTCGGGCAGGGCGAACAGATACGCAGTATTTT
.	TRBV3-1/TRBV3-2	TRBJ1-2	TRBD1	CASSPELTGDHGYTF	TGTGCCAGCAGCCCAGAATTGACAGGGGATCATGGCTACACCTTC
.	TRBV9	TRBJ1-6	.	CASSVDGIRSPLHF	TGTGCCAGCAGCGTAGACGGGATTAGATCACCCCTCCACTTT
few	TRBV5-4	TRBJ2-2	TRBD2	CASSPGTKNTGELFF	TGTGCCAGCAGCCCAGGGACTAAAAACACCGGGGAGCTGTTTTTT
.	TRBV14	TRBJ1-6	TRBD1	CASTKGQPNNNSPLHF	TGTGCCAGCACCAAGGGACAGCCTAACAATAATTCACCCCTCCACTTT
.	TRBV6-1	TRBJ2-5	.	CASSEGGGWETQYF	TGTGCCAGCAGTGAAGGGGGGGGCTGGGAGACCCAGTACTTC
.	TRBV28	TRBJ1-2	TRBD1	CASSLFRTGGDYGYTF	TGTGCCAGCAGTTTATTCCGGACAGGGGGCGACTATGGCTACACCTTC
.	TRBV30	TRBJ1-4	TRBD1	CACVRTGIGEKLFF	TGTGCCTGCGTCCGGACAGGTATAGGGGAAAAACTGTTTTTT
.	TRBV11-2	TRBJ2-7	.	CASSSEVHEQYF	TGTGCCAGCAGCTCCGAGGTACACGAGCAGTACTTC
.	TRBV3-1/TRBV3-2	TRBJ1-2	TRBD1	CASSPDRVSGYTF	TGTGCCAGCAGTCCGGACAGGGTGAGTGGCTACACCTTC
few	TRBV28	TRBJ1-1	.	CASRHGGAGTEAFF	TGTGCCAGCAGACATGGGGGGGCGGGCACTGAAGCTTTCTTT
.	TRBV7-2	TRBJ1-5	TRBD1	CASSEGQYSNQPQHF	TGTGCCAGCAGCGAGGGACAGTATAGCAATCAGCCCCAGCATTTT
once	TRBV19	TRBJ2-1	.	CASRPMLLVGEQFF	TGTGCCAGTAGGCCTATGCTACTAGTTGGTGAGCAGTTCTTC
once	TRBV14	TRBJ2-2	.	CASSPRVAGELFF	TGTGCCAGCAGCCCCAGGGTGGCCGGGGAGCTGTTTTTT
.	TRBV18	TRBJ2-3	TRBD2	CASSPLLLAGTDTQYF	TGTGCCAGCTCACCGCTCTTATTAGCGGGGACAGATACGCAGTATTTT
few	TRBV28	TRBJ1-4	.	CAISRANEKLFF	TGTGCCATCAGCCGGGCTAATGAAAAACTGTTTTTT
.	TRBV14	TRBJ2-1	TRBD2	CASSRLAGGFRSYNEQFF	TGTGCCAGCAGCCGACTAGCGGGGGGCTTCCGCTCCTACAATGAGCAGTTCTTC
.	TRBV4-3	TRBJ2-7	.	CASSQGQGSYEQYF	TGCGCCAGCAGCCAAGGTCAGGGGTCCTACGAGCAGTACTTC
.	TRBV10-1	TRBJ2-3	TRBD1	CASSARGTGTQYF	TGCGCCAGCTCGGCTCGGGGGACAGGCACGCAGTATTTT
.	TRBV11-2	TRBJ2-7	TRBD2	CASSSGTRYDEQYF	TGTGCCAGCAGCTCCGGGACTAGATACGACGAGCAGTACTTC
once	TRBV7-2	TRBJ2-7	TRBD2	CASSLAGGGAMYEQYF	TGTGCCAGCAGCTTAGCGGGCGGGGGGGCCATGTACGAGCAGTACTTC
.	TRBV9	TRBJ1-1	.	CASSPRGAVNTEAFF	TGTGCCAGCAGCCCACGGGGGGCTGTAAATACTGAAGCTTTCTTT
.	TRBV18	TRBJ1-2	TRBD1	CASSRDRDYGYTF	TGTGCCAGCTCAAGGGACAGAGACTATGGCTACACCTTC
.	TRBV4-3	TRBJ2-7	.	CASSPAVGGASSYEQYF	TGCGCCAGCAGCCCTGCGGTTGGTGGCGCCAGCTCCTACGAGCAGTACTTC
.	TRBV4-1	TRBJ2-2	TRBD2	CASSARFSGGAKDGELFF	TGCGCCAGCAGCGCACGGTTTAGCGGGGGGGCCAAGGACGGGGAGCTGTTTTTT
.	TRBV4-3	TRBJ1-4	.	CASSQEWETNEKLFF	TGCGCCAGCAGCCAAGAGTGGGAGACTAATGAAAAACTGTTTTTT
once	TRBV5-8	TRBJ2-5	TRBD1	CASSSTPDREVEEEETQYF	TGTGCCAGCAGCTCCACCCCCGACAGGGAAGTAGAGGAGGAGGAGACCCAGTACTTC
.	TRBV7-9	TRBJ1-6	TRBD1	CASSTGTGDNSPLHF	TGTGCCAGCAGCACCGGGACAGGGGATAATTCACCCCTCCACTTT
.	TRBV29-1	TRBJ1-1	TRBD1	CSVVVGQGGGTEAFF	TGCAGCGTTGTTGTCGGACAGGGAGGGGGCACTGAAGCTTTCTTT
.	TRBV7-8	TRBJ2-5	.	CASTGSTGETQYF	TGTGCCAGCACTGGGAGCACAGGGGAGACCCAGTACTTC
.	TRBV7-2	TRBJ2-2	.	CASRLSPGGPSNTGELFF	TGTGCCAGCCGCTTGAGCCCTGGCGGGCCTTCGAACACCGGGGAGCTGTTTTTT
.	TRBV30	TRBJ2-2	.	CAWSGTGFTGELFF	TGTGCCTGGAGTGGGACGGGGTTCACCGGGGAGCTGTTTTTT